What follows is one T cell receptor beta chain and its context. This sample was included in a study of blood T cell repertoires in COVID-19. Study-level background: COVID-19 samples, acute and convalescent, were from the United States, Italy and Spain. T cells, B-cell-depleted T cells, or PBMCs provided the cDNA or gDNA that served as material.

The CDR3 loop spans 15 amino acids. The germline CDR1 and CDR2 sequences are MDHEN and SYDVKM. V was clipped by 6 bases and J by 5 bases, with 17 bases between them. Original data processing: Amplification of reference gene primers was used by the study to estimate nucleated cell counts. TCRdb's copy holds only in-frame clones and misses some; the assay was immunoSEQ multiplex PCR. Clonal size and the V and J genes are those of that table, whereas D and trimming came from the DNA. This sample has about 210,000 clones, with about four fifths found just once. The chain couples TRBV28 to TRBJ1-5, with a possible D match to TRBD1 (5 bases). This TCR was recovered from a man aged 50 to 60 with active or convalescent COVID-19. Sequenced: peripheral blood. CDR3 nucleotide sequence: TGTGCCAGCAGACCACCCCCAGGGTCCGATCAGCCCCAGCATTTT. This translates into CASRPPPGSDQPQHF.